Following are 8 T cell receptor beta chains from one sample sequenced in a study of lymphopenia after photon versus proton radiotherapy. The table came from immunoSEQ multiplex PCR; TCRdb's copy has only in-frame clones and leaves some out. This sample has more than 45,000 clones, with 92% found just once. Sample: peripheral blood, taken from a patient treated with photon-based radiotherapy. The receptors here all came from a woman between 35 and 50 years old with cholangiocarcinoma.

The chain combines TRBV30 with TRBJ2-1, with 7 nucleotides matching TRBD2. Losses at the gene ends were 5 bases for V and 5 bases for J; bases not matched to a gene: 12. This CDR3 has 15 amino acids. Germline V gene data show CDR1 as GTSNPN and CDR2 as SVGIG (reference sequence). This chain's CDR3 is CAWSRDPGLDNEQFF. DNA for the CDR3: TGTGCCTGGTCCCGAGACCCTGGACTAGACAATGAGCAGTTCTTC.

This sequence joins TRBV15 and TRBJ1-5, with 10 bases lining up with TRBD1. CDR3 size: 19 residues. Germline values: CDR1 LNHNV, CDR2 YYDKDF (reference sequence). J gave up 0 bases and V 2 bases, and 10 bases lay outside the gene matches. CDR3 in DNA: TGTGCCACCAGCAGAACCGGACAGGGGGGAGGTCTTAGCAATCAGCCCCAGCATTTT. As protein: CATSRTGQGGGLSNQPQHF.

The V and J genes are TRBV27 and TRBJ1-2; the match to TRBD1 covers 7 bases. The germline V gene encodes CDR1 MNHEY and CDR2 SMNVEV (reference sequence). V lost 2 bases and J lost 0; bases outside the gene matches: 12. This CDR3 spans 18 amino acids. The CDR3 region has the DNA TGTGCCAGCAGTTTAAGGGGGACCTCCGGGACAGCTAACTATGGCTACACCTTC. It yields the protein CASSLRGTSGTANYGYTF.

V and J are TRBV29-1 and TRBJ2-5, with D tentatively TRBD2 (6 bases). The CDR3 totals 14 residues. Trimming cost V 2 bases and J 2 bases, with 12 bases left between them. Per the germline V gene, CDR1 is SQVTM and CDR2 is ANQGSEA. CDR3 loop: CSVESGLKQETQYF. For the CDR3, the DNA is TGCAGCGTTGAATCGGGACTGAAACAAGAGACCCAGTACTTC.

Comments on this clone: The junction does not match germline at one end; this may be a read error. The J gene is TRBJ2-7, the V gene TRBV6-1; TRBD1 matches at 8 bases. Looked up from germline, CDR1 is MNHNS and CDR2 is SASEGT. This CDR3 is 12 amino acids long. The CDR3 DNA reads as TGTGCCAGCAGTATTGACAGGGGCGAGCGGTACTTC. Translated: CASSIDRGERYF.

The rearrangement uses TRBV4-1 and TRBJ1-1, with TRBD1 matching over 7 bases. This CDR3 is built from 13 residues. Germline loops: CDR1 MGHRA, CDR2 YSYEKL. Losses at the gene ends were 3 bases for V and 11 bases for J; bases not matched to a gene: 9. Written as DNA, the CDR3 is TGCGCCAGCAGCCAGGAGACAGGGCTTATCGCTTTCTTT. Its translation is CASSQETGLIAFF.

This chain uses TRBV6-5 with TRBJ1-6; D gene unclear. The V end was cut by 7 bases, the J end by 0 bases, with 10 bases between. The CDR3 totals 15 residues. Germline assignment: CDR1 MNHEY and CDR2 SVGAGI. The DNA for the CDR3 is TGTGCCAGCAACCGAGGGAGCTCCTATAATTCACCCCTCCACTTT. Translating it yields CASNRGSSYNSPLHF.

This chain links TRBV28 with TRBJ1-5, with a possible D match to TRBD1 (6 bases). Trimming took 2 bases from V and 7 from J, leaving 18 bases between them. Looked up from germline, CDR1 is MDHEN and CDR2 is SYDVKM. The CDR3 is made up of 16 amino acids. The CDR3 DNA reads TGTGCCAGCAGTTTAATACAGGGTAAAGGAAACCAGCCCCAGCATTTT. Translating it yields CASSLIQGKGNQPQHF.